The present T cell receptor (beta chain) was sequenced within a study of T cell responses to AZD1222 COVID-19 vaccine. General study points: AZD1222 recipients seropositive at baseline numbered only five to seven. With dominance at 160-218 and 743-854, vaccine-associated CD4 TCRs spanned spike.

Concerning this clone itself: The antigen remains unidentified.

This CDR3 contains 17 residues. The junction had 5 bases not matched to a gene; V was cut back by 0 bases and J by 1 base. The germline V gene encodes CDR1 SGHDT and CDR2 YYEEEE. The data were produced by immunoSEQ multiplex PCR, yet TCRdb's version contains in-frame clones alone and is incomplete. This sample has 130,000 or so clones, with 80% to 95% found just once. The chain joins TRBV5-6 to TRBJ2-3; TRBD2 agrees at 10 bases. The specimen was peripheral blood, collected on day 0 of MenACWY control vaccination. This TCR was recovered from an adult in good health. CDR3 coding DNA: TGTGCCAGCAGCTTGGGGTTTAGCGGGGGGCGCACAGATACGCAGTATTTT. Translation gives CASSLGFSGGRTDTQYF.